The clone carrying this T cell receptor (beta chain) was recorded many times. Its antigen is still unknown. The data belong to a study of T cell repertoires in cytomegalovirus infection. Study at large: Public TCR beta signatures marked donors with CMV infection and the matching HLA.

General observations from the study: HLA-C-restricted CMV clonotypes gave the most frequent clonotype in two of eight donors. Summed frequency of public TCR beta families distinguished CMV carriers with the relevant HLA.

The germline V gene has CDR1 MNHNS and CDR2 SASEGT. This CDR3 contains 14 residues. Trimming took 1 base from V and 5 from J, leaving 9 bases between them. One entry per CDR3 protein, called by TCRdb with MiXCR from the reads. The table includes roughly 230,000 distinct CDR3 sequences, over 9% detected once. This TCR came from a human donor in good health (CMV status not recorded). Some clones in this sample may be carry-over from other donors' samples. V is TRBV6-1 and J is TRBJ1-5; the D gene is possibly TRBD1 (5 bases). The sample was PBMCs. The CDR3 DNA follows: TGTGCCAGCAGTGAAGGGGGGAACGATCAGCCCCAGCATTTT. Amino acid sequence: CASSEGGNDQPQHF.